This note documents a single T cell receptor (beta chain) sequence. Trimming stripped 2 bases from V and 7 bases from J, with 11 bases between. CDR3 size: 14 residues. Germline V gene data show CDR1 as MGHDK and CDR2 as SYGVNS. These data originate in a study of T cell responses to AZD1222 COVID-19 vaccine. The data were produced by immunoSEQ multiplex PCR, yet TCRdb's version contains in-frame clones alone and is incomplete. The sample carries 150,000 to 200,000 clones, almost 95% recorded once. The chain employs TRBV25-1 and TRBJ2-2; D call uncertain. The sequenced sample was peripheral blood, obtained on day 0 of AZD1222 vaccination. This receptor was identified in an adult in good health. CDR3 in DNA: TGTGCCAGCAGTGAAGCCTTGCTGGGCGGGGAGCTGTTTTTT. The encoded protein is CASSEALLGGELFF.